What follows are 23 T cell receptor beta chains derived from one specimen sequenced in a study of blood T cell repertoires in COVID-19. Here immunoSEQ multiplex PCR was the method, and the copy in TCRdb shows in-frame clones only, minus some. The sample holds 250,000 to 350,000 clones; around 90% are singletons and the top ten take roughly 2.2%. Sequencing input: peripheral blood. The receptors were gathered from a woman in her fifties or sixties who had recovered from COVID-19.

This clone has a handful of counts. The chain joins TRBV11-2 to TRBJ1-4; D possibly corresponds to TRBD1 (5 bases). The CDR3 length is 12 residues. V lost 0 bases to trimming and J lost 10 bases, with 6 bases between them. Germline lookup yields CDR1 SGHAT and CDR2 FQNNGV. This CDR3 is CASSLDRVKLFF. The CDR3, as DNA: TGTGCCAGCAGCTTAGACAGGGTAAAACTGTTTTTT.

The table lists this clone with a few counts. The chain recombines TRBV27 with TRBJ1-1; D is perhaps TRBD1 (5 bases). Looked up from germline, CDR1 is MNHEY and CDR2 is SMNVEV (reference sequence). The CDR3 length is 13 residues. The V and J ends lost 5 bases and 3 bases respectively, with 10 bases between them. CDR3 sequence reads: CASSRGGYTEAFF. As DNA, the CDR3 is TGTGCCAGCAGTCGCGGGGGATACACTGAAGCTTTCTTT.

This clone was seen just once. The chain carries TRBV2 and TRBJ2-4; a possible D gene is TRBD2 (6 bases). The CDR3 sequence is 17 residues long. Germline CDR1 and CDR2: SNHLY and FYNNEI. Trimming cost V 5 bases and J 5 bases, with 22 bases left between them. CDR3 amino acids: CASSPSRGSGLQNIQYF. DNA for the CDR3: TGTGCCAGCAGTCCGAGTCGGGGGTCGGGACTCCAAAACATTCAGTACTTC.

This chain links TRBV6-2 or TRBV6-3 with TRBJ2-5; possibly TRBD2 for D (6 bases). The V end lost 0 bases, the J end lost 0 bases, and 11 bases lay between the germline ends. CDR1 and CDR2 from the germline V gene are MNHEY and SVGEGT. The CDR3 runs to 16 residues. The CDR3 loop reads CASSYSKRDYQETQYF. CDR3 sequence (DNA): TGTGCCAGCAGTTACTCTAAAAGGGACTACCAAGAGACCCAGTACTTC.

This clone has a handful of counts. The V call is TRBV9, the J call TRBJ2-1; 8 positions agree with TRBD2. The CDR3 totals 15 residues. The V gene end was trimmed by 7 bases and the J gene end by 1 base; junction bases not matched to a gene: 7. Per germline, CDR1 SGDLS and CDR2 YYNGEE. The CDR3 DNA sequence: TGTGCCAGCTCCCCGGGAGGGAAATCCTACAATGAGCAGTTCTTC. As protein: CASSPGGKSYNEQFF.

The chain employs TRBV27 and TRBJ1-6; D unresolved. CDR1 and CDR2 from the germline V gene are MNHEY and SMNVEV (reference sequence). This CDR3 is built from 12 residues. V was clipped by 4 bases and J by 5 bases, with 3 bases between them. The CDR3 nucleotides read TGTGCCAGCAGTTCAAATAATTCACCCCTCCACTTT. Translating gives CASSSNNSPLHF.

This rearrangement joins TRBV5-1 to TRBJ2-7; D might be TRBD2 (5 bases). The CDR3 covers 12 residues. Germline CDR1 and CDR2: SGHRS and YFSETQ. V was cut by 2 bases and J by 5 bases, with 8 bases left in between. DNA of the CDR3: TGCGCCAGCAGCTTTGCCGGGGACGAGCAGTACTTC. This gives the protein CASSFAGDEQYF.

The table lists this clone with a few counts. This chain links TRBV6-2 or TRBV6-3 with TRBJ1-2; 7 positions agree with TRBD1. This CDR3 region has 17 residues. Unmatched junction bases numbered 12, after V lost 1 base and J lost 4 bases. From germline, CDR1 is MNHEY and CDR2 SVGEGT. CDR3 sequence: CASSYWAQGVVGYGYTF. CDR3 coding DNA: TGTGCCAGCAGTTACTGGGCCCAGGGGGTCGTCGGCTATGGCTACACCTTC.

This clone occurred a few times. The chain couples TRBV4-3 to TRBJ2-1; 12 nucleotides line up with TRBD2. With V trimmed by 0 bases and J by 3 bases, 12 bases remained unmatched. The CDR3 is 20 amino acids. Germline CDR1 is LGHNA and CDR2 is YSLEER. CDR3 in amino acids: CASSQEKTSGSPYRYNEQFF. The DNA of the CDR3 is TGCGCCAGCAGCCAAGAAAAGACTAGCGGGAGCCCTTACCGCTACAATGAGCAGTTCTTC.

The rearrangement links TRBV18 to TRBJ1-5, with 9 positions matching TRBD1. This CDR3 comprises 14 residues. Germline V gene lookup returns CDR1 KGHSH and CDR2 LQKENI. V trimming: 3 bases; J trimming: 7 bases; junction bases outside the gene matches: 4. CDR3 DNA: TGTGCCAGCTCACCCACGACAGGGGGACAGCCCCAGCATTTT. Amino acids: CASSPTTGGQPQHF.

The chain is built from TRBV3-1 (or the pseudogene TRBV3-2) and TRBJ1-5; 8 bases are a match to TRBD1. This CDR3 contains 15 residues. Germline V gives CDR1 LGHDT, CDR2 YNNKEL (reference sequence). The junction had 8 bases not matched to a gene; V was cut back by 3 bases and J by 7 bases. This CDR3 reads CASSHGQGKGQPQHF. CDR3 coding DNA: TGTGCCAGCAGCCACGGACAGGGAAAGGGACAGCCCCAGCATTTT.

The rearrangement links TRBV7-8 to TRBJ2-7, with TRBD1 as a possible D gene (6 bases). The CDR3 is 12 amino acids. Trimming took 9 bases from V and 5 from J, leaving 14 bases between them. Germline V lookup: CDR1 SGHVS, CDR2 FQNEAQ. CDR3 loop: CARITGFNEQYF. The CDR3 region has the DNA TGTGCCAGGATTACAGGGTTCAACGAGCAGTACTTC.

This clone was seen a few times. The rearrangement joins TRBV29-1 to TRBJ2-7, with 7 positions matching TRBD1. The CDR3 covers 12 residues. V dropped 4 bases and J dropped 7; count of bases not matched to a gene: 7. Germline V lookup: CDR1 SQVTM, CDR2 ANQGSEA. The CDR3 spells CSVGTGSQEQYF. DNA of the CDR3: TGCAGCGTTGGGACAGGCAGTCAAGAGCAGTACTTC.

The chain couples TRBV2 to TRBJ1-3; no firm D call. V gave up 5 bases and J gave up 0 bases, with 11 bases separating them. Germline V CDR1 and CDR2: SNHLY, FYNNEI. CDR3 size: 15 residues. The CDR3 DNA reads as TGTGCCAGCAGTAGCGGACGCAGCTCTGGAAACACCATATATTTT. This translates into CASSSGRSSGNTIYF.

The rearrangement joins TRBV7-2 to TRBJ2-7; tentative D call: TRBD1 (5 bases). The V end was cut by 5 bases, the J end by 1 base, with 15 bases between. Germline loops: CDR1 SGHTA, CDR2 FQGNSA. The CDR3 totals 15 residues. The CDR3 DNA is TGTGCCAGCAGCACTCACTGGACAAAGTCCTACGAGCAGTACTTC. Translated, it gives CASSTHWTKSYEQYF.

The V and J genes are TRBV14 and TRBJ2-5; perhaps TRBD2 as D (6 bases). Germline loops: CDR1 SGHDN, CDR2 FVKESK. The CDR3 covers 13 residues. Trimming stripped 4 bases from V and 7 bases from J, with 13 bases between. The CDR3 nucleotides are TGTGCCAGCAGCCTCCAGCCCGGGAGGACCCAGTACTTC. Protein product: CASSLQPGRTQYF.

J is TRBJ2-3 and V is TRBV4-3; D possibly corresponds to TRBD2 (6 bases). CDR1 is LGHNA and CDR2 is YSLEER in the germline V gene. V was cut by 0 bases and J by 5 bases, with 12 bases left in between. CDR3 length: 15 amino acids. CDR3 sequence: CASSQEGRRGDTQYF. The CDR3 bases are TGCGCCAGCAGCCAAGAGGGCCGGCGGGGAGATACGCAGTATTTT.

CDR3 protein: CASSLRLAYEQYF. In DNA, the CDR3 is TGTGCCAGCAGCTTGAGACTAGCCTACGAGCAGTACTTC. This chain uses TRBV5-5 with TRBJ2-7; weak D call: TRBD2 (6 bases). There are 13 residues in the CDR3. CDR1 and CDR2 (germline): SGHKS, YYEKEE (reference sequence). Trimming shortened V by 1 base and J by 2 bases, and 7 bases separated the two germline ends.

This chain joins TRBV5-1 and TRBJ2-1; TRBD1 matches at 11 bases. V lost 4 bases and J lost 2; bases outside the gene matches: 2. CDR3 length equals 15 residues. Germline CDR1 reads SGHRS; CDR2 reads YFSETQ. In DNA form, the CDR3 reads TGCGCCAGCAGCAGGGGACAGGGGGCCTACAATGAGCAGTTCTTC. It encodes CASSRGQGAYNEQFF.

CDR3 nucleotides: TGCAGCGTTGAAGGGCAACTGAACACTGAAGCTTTCTTT. Its translation: CSVEGQLNTEAFF. This rearrangement joins TRBV29-1 to TRBJ1-1; no clear D gene. CDR3 length: 13 residues. Germline CDR1 and CDR2: SQVTM and ANQGSEA. V lost 1 base and J 0 bases, leaving 6 bases between the germline ends.

The chain carries TRBV2 and TRBJ2-1; 9 nucleotides match TRBD2. J was trimmed by 2 bases and V by 4 bases; bases with no gene match: 3. Germline values: CDR1 SNHLY, CDR2 FYNNEI. This CDR3 contains 15 residues. In DNA, the CDR3 is TGTGCCAGCAGTGTGATAGCGGGGGCCTACAATGAGCAGTTCTTC. This codes for CASSVIAGAYNEQFF.

The chain uses TRBV28 and TRBJ1-2, with 10 positions matching TRBD1. Germline V gives CDR1 MDHEN, CDR2 SYDVKM. Trimming took 2 bases from V and 8 from J; bases not matched to a gene: 11. The CDR3 sequence is 16 residues long. The CDR3 here is CASSLAGQGDRVGYTF. CDR3 nucleotide sequence: TGTGCCAGCAGTTTAGCAGGACAGGGGGATCGGGTGGGCTACACCTTC.

Worth noting for this clone: At one of its ends the junction is not consistent with the germline gene, which may arise from a read error. The V and J genes are TRBV5-6 and TRBJ2-2; 7 bases align to TRBD1. Germline V gene data show CDR1 as SGHDT and CDR2 as YYEEEE. CDR3 length equals 15 residues. The CDR3 DNA follows: TGTGCCAACAGCCTACCCAGGGGGTTGGGCGGGGAGCTGTTTTTT. This encodes CANSLPRGLGGELFF.